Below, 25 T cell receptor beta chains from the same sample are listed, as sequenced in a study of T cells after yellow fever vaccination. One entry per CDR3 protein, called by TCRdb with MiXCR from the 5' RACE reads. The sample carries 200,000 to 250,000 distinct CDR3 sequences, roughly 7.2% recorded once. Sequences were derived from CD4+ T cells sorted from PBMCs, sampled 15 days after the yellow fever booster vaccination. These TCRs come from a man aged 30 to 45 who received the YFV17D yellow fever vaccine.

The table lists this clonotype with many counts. The CDR3, as DNA: TGCAGTGCTAGAGATCGGGCGGGAGCCAAAGATACGCAGTATTTT. It specifies CSARDRAGAKDTQYF. The chain is built from TRBV20-1 and TRBJ2-3, with 7 bases fitting TRBD2. Germline V gene sequence: CDR1 DFQATT, CDR2 SNEGSKA (reference sequence). CDR3 size: 15 residues. The junction had 8 bases not matched to a gene; V was cut back by 0 bases and J by 5 bases.

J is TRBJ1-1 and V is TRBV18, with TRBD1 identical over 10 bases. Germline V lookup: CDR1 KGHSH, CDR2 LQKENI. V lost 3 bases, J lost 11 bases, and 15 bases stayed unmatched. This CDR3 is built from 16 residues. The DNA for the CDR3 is TGTGCCAGCTCACCGGCCACCGGGACAGGGGCCACGAGGGCTTTCTTT. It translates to CASSPATGTGATRAFF.

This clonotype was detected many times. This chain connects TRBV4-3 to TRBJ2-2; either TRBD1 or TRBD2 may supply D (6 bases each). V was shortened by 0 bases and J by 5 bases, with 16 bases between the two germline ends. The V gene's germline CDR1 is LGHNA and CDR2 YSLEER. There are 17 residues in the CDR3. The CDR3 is CASSQDYGGRWTGELFF. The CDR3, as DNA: TGCGCCAGCAGCCAAGATTATGGGGGGCGCTGGACCGGGGAGCTGTTTTTT.

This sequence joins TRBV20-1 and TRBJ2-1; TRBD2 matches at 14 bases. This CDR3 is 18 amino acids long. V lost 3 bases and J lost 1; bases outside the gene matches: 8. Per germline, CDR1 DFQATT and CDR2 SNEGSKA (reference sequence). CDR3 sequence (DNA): TGCAGTGCTAGCTCAGGACTAGCGGGAGGAGGGTCCTACAATGAGCAGTTCTTC. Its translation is CSASSGLAGGGSYNEQFF.

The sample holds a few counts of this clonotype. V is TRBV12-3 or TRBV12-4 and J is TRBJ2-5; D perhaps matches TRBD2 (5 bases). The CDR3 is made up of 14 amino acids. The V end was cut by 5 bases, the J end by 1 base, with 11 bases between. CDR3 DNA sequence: TGTGCCAGCAGTCCCCCGGGGATCCAAGAGACCCAGTACTTC. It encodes CASSPPGIQETQYF.

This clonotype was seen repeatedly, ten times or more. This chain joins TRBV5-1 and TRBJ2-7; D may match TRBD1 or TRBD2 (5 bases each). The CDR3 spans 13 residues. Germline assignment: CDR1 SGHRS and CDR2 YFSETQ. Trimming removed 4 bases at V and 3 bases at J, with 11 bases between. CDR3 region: CASSPRDDYEQYF. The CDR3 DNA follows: TGCGCCAGCAGCCCGAGGGACGACTACGAGCAGTACTTC.

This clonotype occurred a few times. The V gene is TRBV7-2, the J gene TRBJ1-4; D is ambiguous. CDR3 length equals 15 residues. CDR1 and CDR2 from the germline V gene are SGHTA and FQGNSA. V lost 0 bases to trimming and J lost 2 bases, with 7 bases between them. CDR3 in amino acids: CASSLAAWTNEKLFF. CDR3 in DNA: TGTGCCAGCAGCTTAGCAGCATGGACTAATGAAAAACTGTTTTTT. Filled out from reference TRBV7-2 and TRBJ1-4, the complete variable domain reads GAGVSQSPSNKVTEKGKDVELRCDPISGHTALYWYRQSLGQGLEFLIYFQGNSAPDKSGLPSDRFSAERTGGSVSTLTIQRTQQEDSAVYLCASSLAAWTNEKLFFGSGTQLSVL.

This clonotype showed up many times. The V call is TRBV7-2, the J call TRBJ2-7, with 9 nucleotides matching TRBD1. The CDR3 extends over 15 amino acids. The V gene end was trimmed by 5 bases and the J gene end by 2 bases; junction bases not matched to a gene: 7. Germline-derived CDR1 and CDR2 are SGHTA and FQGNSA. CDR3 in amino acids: CASSRTGTGTYEQYF. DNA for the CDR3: TGTGCCAGCAGCCGCACCGGGACAGGGACCTACGAGCAGTACTTC.

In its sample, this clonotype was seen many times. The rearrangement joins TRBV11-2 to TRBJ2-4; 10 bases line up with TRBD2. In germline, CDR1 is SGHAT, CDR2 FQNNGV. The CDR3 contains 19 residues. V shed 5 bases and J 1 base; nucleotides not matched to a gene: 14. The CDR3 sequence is CASSLPVLAGVSAKNIQYF. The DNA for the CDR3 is TGTGCCAGCAGCCTCCCCGTGCTAGCGGGAGTAAGTGCCAAAAACATTCAGTACTTC. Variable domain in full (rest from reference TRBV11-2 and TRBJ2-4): EAGVAQSPRYKIIEKRQSVAFWCNPISGHATLYWYQQILGQGPKLLIQFQNNGVVDDSQLPKDRFSAERLKGVDSTLKIQPAKLEDSAVYLCASSLPVLAGVSAKNIQYFGAGTRLSVL.

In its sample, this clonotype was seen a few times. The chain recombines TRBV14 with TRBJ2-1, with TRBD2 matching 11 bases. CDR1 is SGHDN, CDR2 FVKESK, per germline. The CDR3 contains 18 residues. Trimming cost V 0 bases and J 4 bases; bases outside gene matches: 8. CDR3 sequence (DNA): TGTGCCAGCAGCCAAGAGTCTAGGACTAGCGGGTATTACAATGAGCAGTTCTTC. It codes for CASSQESRTSGYYNEQFF.

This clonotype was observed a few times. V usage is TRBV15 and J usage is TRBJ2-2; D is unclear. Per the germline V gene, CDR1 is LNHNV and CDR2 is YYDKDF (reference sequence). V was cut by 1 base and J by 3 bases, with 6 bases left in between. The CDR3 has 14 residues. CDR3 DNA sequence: TGTGCCACCAGCAGAGGGTATGACACCGGGGAGCTGTTTTTT. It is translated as CATSRGYDTGELFF.

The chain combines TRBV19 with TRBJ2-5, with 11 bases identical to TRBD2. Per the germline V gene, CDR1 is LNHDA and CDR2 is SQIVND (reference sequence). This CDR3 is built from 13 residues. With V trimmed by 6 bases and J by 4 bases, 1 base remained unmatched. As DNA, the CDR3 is TGTGCCAGTAGACTAGCGGGAGTAGAGACCCAGTACTTC. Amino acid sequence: CASRLAGVETQYF. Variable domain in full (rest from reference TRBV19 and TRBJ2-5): DGGITQSPKYLFRKEGQNVTLSCEQNLNHDAMYWYRQDPGQGLRLIYYSQIVNDFQKGDIAEGYSVSREKKESFPLTVTSAQKNPTAFYLCASRLAGVETQYFGPGTRLLVL.

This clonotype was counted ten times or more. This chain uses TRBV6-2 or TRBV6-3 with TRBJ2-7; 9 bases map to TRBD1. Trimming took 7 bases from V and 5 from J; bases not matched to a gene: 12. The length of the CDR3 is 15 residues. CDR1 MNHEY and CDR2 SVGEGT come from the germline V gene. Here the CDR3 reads CASTPGQGPVDEQYF. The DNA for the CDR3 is TGTGCCAGCACCCCGGGACAGGGACCGGTCGACGAGCAGTACTTC.

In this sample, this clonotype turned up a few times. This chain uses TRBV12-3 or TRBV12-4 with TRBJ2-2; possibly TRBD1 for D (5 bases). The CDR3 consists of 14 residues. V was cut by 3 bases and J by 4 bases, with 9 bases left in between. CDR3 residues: CASSFRAGTGELFF. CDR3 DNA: TGTGCCAGCAGTTTCAGGGCAGGCACCGGGGAGCTGTTTTTT.

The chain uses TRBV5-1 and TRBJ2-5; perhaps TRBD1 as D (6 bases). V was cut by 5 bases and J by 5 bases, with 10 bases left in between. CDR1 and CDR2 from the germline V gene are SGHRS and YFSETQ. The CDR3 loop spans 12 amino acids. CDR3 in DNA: TGCGCCAGCAGTGGGGGCTGGGAGACCCAGTACTTC. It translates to CASSGGWETQYF.

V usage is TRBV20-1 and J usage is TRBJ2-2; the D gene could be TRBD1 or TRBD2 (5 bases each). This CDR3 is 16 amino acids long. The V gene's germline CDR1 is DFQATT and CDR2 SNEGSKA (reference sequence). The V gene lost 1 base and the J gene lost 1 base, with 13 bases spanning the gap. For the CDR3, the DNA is TGCAGTGCTAGAGCGCAGGGACCAGTGAACACCGGGGAGCTGTTTTTT. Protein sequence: CSARAQGPVNTGELFF.

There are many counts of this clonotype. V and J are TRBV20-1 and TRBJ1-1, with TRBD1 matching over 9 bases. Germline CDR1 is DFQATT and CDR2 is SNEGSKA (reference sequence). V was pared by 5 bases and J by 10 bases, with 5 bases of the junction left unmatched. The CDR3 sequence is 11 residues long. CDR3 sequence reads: CSAGRQGGAFF. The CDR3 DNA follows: TGCAGTGCTGGGAGACAGGGGGGAGCTTTCTTT.

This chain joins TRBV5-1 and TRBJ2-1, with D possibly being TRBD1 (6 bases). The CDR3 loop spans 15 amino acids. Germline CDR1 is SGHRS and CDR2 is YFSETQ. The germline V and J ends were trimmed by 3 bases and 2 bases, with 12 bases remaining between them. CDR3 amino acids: CASSSGHATYNEQFF. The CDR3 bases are TGCGCCAGCAGCTCGGGACACGCCACCTACAATGAGCAGTTCTTC.

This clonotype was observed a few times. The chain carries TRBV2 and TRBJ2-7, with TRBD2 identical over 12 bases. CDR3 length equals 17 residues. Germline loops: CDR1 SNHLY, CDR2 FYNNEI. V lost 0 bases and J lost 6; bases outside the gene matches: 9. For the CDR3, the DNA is TGTGCCAGCAGTGAAGCGCTTCGGCTAGCGGGAGGGCTCGAGCAGTACTTC. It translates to CASSEALRLAGGLEQYF. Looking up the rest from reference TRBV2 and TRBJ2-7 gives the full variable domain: EPEVTQTPSHQVTQMGQEVILRCVPISNHLYFYWYRQILGQKVEFLVSFYNNEISEKSEIFDDQFSVERPDGSNFTLKIRSTKLEDSAMYFCASSEALRLAGGLEQYFGPGTRLTVT.

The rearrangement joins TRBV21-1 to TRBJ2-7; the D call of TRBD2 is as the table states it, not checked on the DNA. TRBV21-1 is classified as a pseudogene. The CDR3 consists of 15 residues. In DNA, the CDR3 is TGTGCCAGCAGCGGGCGGGAGGCCCTAACCTACGAGCAGTACTTC. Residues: CASSGREALTYEQYF.

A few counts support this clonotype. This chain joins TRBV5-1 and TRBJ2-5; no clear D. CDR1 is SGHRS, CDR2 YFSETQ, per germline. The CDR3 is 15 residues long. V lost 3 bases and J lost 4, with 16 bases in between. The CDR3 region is CASSSGVRPGETQYF. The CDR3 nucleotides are TGCGCCAGCAGCTCCGGAGTCCGTCCCGGAGAGACCCAGTACTTC.

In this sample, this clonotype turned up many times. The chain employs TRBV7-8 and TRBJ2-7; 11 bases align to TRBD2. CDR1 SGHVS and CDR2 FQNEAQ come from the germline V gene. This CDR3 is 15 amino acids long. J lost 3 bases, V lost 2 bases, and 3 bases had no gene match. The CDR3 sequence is CASSLRLAGGYEQYF. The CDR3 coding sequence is TGTGCCAGCAGCTTACGGCTAGCGGGAGGCTACGAGCAGTACTTC.

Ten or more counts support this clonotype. The CDR3 nucleotides read TGTGCCAGCAGTGAGGCCCGTTTGTGGGATACGCAGTATTTT. Its protein is CASSEARLWDTQYF. The V call is TRBV6-1, the J call TRBJ2-3; D gene unclear. This CDR3 comprises 14 residues. V was cut by 3 bases and J by 6 bases, with 13 bases left in between. CDR1 MNHNS and CDR2 SASEGT come from the germline V gene.

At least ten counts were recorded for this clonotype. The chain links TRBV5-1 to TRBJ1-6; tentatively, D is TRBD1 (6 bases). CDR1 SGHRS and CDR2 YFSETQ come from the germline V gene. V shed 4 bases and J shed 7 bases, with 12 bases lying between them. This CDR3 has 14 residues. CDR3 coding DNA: TGCGCCAGCAGCCTTGACAGGAGAAATTCACCCCTCCACTTT. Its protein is CASSLDRRNSPLHF.

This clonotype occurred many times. This CDR3 is CATSRDGTQNNEQFF. Here the CDR3 DNA reads TGTGCCACCAGCAGAGACGGGACACAAAACAATGAGCAGTTCTTC. The J gene is TRBJ2-1, the V gene TRBV15, with D perhaps matching TRBD1 (6 bases). Trimming shortened V by 0 bases and J by 5 bases, and 11 bases separated the two germline ends. This CDR3 spans 15 amino acids. Germline V lookup: CDR1 LNHNV, CDR2 YYDKDF (reference sequence).